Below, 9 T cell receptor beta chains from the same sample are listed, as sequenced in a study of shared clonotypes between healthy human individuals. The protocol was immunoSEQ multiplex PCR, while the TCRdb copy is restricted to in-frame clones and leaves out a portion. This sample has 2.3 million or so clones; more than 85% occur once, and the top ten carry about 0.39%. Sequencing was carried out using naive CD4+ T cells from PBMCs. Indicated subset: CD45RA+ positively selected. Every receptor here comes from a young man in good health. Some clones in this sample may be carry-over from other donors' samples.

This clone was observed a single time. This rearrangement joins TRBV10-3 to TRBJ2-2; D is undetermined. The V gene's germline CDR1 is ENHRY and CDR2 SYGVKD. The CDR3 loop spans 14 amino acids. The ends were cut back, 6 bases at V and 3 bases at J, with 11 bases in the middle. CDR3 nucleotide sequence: TGTGCCATCAGGAAGGCTAGTGACACCGGGGAGCTGTTTTTT. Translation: CAIRKASDTGELFF.

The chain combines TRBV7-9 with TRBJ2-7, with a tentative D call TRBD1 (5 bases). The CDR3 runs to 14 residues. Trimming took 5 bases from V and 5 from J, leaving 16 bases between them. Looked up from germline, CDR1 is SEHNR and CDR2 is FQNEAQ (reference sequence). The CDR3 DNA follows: TGTGCCAGCAGCCGGACACCAACCCTCCACGAGCAGTACTTC. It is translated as CASSRTPTLHEQYF. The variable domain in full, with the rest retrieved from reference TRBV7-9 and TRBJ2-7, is DTGVSQNPRHKITKRGQNVTFRCDPISEHNRLYWYRQTLGQGPEFLTYFQNEAQLEKSRLLSDRFSAERPKGSFSTLEIQRTEQGDSAMYLCASSRTPTLHEQYFGPGTRLTVT.

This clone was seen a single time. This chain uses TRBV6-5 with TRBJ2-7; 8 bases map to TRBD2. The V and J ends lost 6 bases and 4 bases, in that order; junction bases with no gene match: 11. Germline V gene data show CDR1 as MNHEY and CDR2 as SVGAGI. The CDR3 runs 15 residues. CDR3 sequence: CASRGTSGRKYEQYF. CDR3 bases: TGTGCCAGCAGAGGAACCAGCGGGAGAAAATACGAGCAGTACTTC.

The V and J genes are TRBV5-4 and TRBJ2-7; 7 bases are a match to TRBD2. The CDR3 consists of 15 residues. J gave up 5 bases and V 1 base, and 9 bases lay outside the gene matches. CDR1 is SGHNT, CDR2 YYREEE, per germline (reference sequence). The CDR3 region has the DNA TGTGCCAGCAGCTTGTTTCCAGCGGGAATGAACGAGCAGTACTTC. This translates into CASSLFPAGMNEQYF. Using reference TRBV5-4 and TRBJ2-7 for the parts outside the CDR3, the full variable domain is ETGVTQSPTHLIKTRGQQVTLRCSSQSGHNTVSWYQQALGQGPQFIFQYYREEENGRGNFPPRFSGLQFPNYSSELNVNALELDDSALYLCASSLFPAGMNEQYFGPGTRLTVT.

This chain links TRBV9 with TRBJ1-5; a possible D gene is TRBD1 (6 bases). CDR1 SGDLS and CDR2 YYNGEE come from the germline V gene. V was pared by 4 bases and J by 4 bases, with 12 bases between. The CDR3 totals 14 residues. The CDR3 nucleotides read TGTGCCAGCAGCACCGGGACACCAAATCAGCCCCAGCATTTT. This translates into CASSTGTPNQPQHF. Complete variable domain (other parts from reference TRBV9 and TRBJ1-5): DSGVTQTPKHLITATGQRVTLRCSPRSGDLSVYWYQQSLDQGLQFLIQYYNGEERAKGNILERFSAQQFPDLHSELNLSSLELGDSALYFCASSTGTPNQPQHFGDGTRLSIL.

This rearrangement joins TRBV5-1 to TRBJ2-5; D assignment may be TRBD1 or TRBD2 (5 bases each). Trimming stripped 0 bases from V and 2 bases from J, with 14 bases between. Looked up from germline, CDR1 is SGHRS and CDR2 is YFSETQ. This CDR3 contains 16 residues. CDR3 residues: CASSLAGPAGQETQYF. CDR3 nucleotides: TGCGCCAGCAGCTTGGCGGGGCCCGCTGGACAAGAGACCCAGTACTTC. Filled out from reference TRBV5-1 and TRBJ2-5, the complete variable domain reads KAGVTQTPRYLIKTRGQQVTLSCSPISGHRSVSWYQQTPGQGLQFLFEYFSETQRNKGNFPGRFSGRQFSNSRSEMNVSTLELGDSALYLCASSLAGPAGQETQYFGPGTRLLVL.

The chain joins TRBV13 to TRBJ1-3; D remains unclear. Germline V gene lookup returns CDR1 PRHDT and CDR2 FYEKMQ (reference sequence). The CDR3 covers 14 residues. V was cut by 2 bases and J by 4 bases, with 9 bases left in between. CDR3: CASSLLAGGNTIYF. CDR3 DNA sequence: TGTGCCAGCAGCTTATTGGCTGGGGGAAACACCATATATTTT.

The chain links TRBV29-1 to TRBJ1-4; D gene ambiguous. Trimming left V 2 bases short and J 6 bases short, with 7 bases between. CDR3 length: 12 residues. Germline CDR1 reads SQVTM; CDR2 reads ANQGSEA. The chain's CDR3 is CSVESGDEKLFF. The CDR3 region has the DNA TGCAGCGTTGAATCCGGGGATGAAAAACTGTTTTTT.

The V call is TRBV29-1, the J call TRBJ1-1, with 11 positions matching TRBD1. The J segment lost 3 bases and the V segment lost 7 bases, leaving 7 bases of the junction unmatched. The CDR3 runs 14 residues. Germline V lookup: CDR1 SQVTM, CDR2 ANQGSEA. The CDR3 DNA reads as TGCAGCGCTAGGACAGGGGGCTTGGACACTGAAGCTTTCTTT. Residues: CSARTGGLDTEAFF.